This T cell receptor (beta chain) was recovered during a study of identical twins. On this clonotype: Antigen unknown.

The donor group consisted entirely of healthy Caucasians. This CDR3 has 15 residues. V shed 4 bases and J 5 bases; nucleotides not matched to a gene: 7. Per germline, CDR1 SGHRS and CDR2 YFSETQ. The study, taken as a whole, reports: There were fewer insertions in abundant cord blood beta clonotypes, but memory repertoires showed no such pattern. Among beta out-of-frame sequences, excess sharing between twins appeared weaker.

One entry per CDR3 protein, called by TCRdb with MiXCR from the 5' RACE reads. The table has about 660,000 distinct CDR3 sequences, about 9.4% seen once. This sample also belongs to another study, concerning yellow fever vaccine responses in identical twins. Per that paper: Twins reportedly showed a vaccine T cell response that seemed partly convergent and partly personalized.

Material: PBMCs. The receptor's source is a woman in her late teens or twenties in good health. This chain uses TRBV5-1 with TRBJ2-2, with 8 bases that match TRBD1. This CDR3 reads CASSGGQGWTGELFF. CDR3 bases: TGCGCCAGCAGCGGAGGACAGGGTTGGACCGGGGAGCTGTTTTTT.